The 3 T cell receptor beta chains below come from one sample, sequenced in a study of blood T cell repertoires in COVID-19. Repertoires were generated with immunoSEQ multiplex PCR, while TCRdb's copy carries only in-frame clones and drops some. The sample consists of roughly 330,000 clones, 70% to 90% of them appearing once. Input material: PBMCs or T cells enriched from blood (not recorded which). These receptors originate from a young woman who had recovered from COVID-19.

V is TRBV4-1 and J is TRBJ1-5; D call uncertain. The CDR3 spans 16 residues. CDR1 and CDR2 from the germline V gene are MGHRA and YSYEKL. V lost 1 base and J lost 4, with 14 bases in between. The CDR3 sequence is CASSQGQEMINQPQHF. The CDR3 DNA reads as TGCGCCAGCAGCCAAGGTCAGGAAATGATAAATCAGCCCCAGCATTTT.

The chain has TRBV5-1 and TRBJ2-7; 7 bases line up with TRBD2. The J segment lost 0 bases and the V segment lost 2 bases, leaving 2 bases of the junction unmatched. CDR1 SGHRS and CDR2 YFSETQ come from the germline V gene. This CDR3 spans 14 amino acids. CDR3 bases: TGCGCCAGCAGCTTTACTAGCGACTCCTACGAGCAGTACTTC. This encodes CASSFTSDSYEQYF. The variable domain in full, with the rest retrieved from reference TRBV5-1 and TRBJ2-7, is KAGVTQTPRYLIKTRGQQVTLSCSPISGHRSVSWYQQTPGQGLQFLFEYFSETQRNKGNFPGRFSGRQFSNSRSEMNVSTLELGDSALYLCASSFTSDSYEQYFGPGTRLTVT.

In its sample, this clone was seen once. The chain joins TRBV27 to TRBJ2-7; D might be TRBD2 (5 bases). Germline CDR1 is MNHEY and CDR2 is SMNVEV (reference sequence). Trimming stripped 0 bases from V and 5 bases from J, with 8 bases between. The CDR3 contains 13 residues. This CDR3 reads CASSLSRGNEQYF. The DNA of the CDR3 is TGTGCCAGCAGTTTATCCCGGGGAAACGAGCAGTACTTC.